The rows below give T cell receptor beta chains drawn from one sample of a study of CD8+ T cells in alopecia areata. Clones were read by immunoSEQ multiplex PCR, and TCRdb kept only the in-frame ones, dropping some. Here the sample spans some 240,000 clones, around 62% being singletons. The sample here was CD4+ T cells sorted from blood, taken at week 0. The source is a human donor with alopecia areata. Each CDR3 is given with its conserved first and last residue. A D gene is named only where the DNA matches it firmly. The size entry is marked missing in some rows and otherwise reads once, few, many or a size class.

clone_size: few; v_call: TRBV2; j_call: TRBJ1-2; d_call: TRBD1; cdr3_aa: CASSVTGTNGYTF; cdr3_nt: TGTGCCAGCAGTGTGACAGGGACGAATGGCTACACCTTC
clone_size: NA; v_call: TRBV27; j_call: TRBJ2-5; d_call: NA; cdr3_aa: CASSPGQLLRTQYF; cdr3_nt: TGTGCCAGCAGTCCAGGACAGCTTCTCCGGACCCAGTACTTC
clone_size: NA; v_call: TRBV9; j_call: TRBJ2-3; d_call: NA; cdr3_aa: CASSVGYGQTRTDTQYF; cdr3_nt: TGTGCCAGCAGCGTGGGATATGGACAGACTCGCACAGATACGCAGTATTTT
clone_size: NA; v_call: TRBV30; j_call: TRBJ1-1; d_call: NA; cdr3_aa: CAWSKGWSEAFF; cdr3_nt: TGTGCCTGGAGTAAGGGATGGAGTGAAGCTTTCTTT
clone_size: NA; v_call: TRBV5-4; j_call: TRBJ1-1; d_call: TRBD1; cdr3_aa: CASSLAQGAGEAFF; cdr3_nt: TGTGCCAGCAGCTTGGCCCAGGGGGCCGGTGAAGCTTTCTTT
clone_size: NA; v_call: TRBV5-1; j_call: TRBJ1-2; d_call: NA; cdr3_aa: CASSSPGRDGYTF; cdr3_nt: TGCGCCAGCAGCTCCCCTGGGCGAGATGGCTACACCTTC
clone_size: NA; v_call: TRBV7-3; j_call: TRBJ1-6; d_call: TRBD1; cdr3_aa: CASSYTTGSPLHF; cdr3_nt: TGTGCCAGCAGCTATACGACAGGGTCACCCCTCCACTTT
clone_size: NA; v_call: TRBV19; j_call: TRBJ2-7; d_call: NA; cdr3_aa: CASSRTGFSYEQYF; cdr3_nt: TGTGCCAGTAGCCGAACAGGGTTTTCCTACGAGCAGTACTTC
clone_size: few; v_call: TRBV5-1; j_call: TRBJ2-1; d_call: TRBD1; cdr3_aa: CASSLEGATYNEQFF; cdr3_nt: TGCGCCAGCAGCTTGGAGGGGGCTACCTACAATGAGCAGTTCTTC
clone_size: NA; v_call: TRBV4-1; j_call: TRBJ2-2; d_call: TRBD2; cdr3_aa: CASSQEISGRTGELFF; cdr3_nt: TGCGCCAGCAGCCAAGAGATTAGCGGGAGAACCGGGGAGCTGTTTTTT
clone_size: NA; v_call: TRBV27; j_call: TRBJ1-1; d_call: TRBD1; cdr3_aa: CASSLRGRGTEAFF; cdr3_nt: TGTGCCAGCAGTTTAAGGGGGCGAGGCACTGAAGCTTTCTTT
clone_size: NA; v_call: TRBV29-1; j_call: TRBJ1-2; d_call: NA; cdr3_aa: CSVERKLMSDGYTF; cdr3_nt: TGCAGCGTTGAACGAAAGCTGATGTCGGATGGCTACACCTTC
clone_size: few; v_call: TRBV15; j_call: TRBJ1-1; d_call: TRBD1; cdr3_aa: CATSSTGQGGTEAFF; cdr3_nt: TGTGCCACCAGCAGCACGGGACAGGGGGGAACTGAAGCTTTCTTT
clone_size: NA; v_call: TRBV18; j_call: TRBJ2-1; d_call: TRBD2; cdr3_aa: CASYRTSDTYNEQFF; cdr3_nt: TGTGCCAGCTATCGGACTAGCGACACATACAATGAGCAGTTCTTC
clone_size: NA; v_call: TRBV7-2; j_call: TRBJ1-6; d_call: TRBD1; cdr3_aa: CASSRRQGANSPLHF; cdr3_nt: TGTGCCAGCAGCCGGAGACAGGGCGCTAATTCACCCCTCCACTTT
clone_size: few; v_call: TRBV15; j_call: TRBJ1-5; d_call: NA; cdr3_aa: CATSRGGSTRRNQPQHF; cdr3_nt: TGTGCCACCAGCAGAGGAGGTTCGACCCGGAGGAATCAGCCCCAGCATTTT
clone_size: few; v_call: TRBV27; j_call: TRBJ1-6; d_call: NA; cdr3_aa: CASSFKPGTPPLHF; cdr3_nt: TGTGCCAGCAGTTTTAAGCCAGGAACCCCACCCCTCCACTTT
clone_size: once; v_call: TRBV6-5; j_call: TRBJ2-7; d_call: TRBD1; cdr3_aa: CASSSTGTAYEQYF; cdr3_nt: TGTGCCAGCAGTTCCACCGGGACAGCCTACGAGCAGTACTTC
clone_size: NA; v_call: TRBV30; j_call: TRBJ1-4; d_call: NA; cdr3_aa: CAWNHRSTSGEKLFF; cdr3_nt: TGTGCCTGGAACCATCGGTCGACCTCTGGTGAAAAACTGTTTTTT
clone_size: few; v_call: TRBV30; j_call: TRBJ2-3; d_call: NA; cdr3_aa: CAWNRLALSTDTQYF; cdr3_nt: TGTGCCTGGAACAGGCTAGCCCTGAGCACAGATACGCAGTATTTT
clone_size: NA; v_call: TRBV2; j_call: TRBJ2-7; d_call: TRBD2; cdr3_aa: CASRARTSGGGEQYF; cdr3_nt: TGTGCCAGCAGAGCTAGGACTAGCGGCGGCGGGGAGCAGTACTTC
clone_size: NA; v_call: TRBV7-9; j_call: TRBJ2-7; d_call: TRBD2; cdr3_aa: CASSRSGKTYEQYF; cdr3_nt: TGTGCCAGCAGCCGAAGCGGGAAAACGTACGAGCAGTACTTC
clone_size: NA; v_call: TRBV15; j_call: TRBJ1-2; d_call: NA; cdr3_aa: CATSRDKAAGYTF; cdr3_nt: TGTGCCACCAGCAGAGATAAGGCAGCTGGCTACACCTTC
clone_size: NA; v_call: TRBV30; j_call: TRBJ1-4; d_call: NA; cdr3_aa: CAWSAVGATNEKLFF; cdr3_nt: TGTGCCTGGAGTGCTGTCGGGGCAACTAATGAAAAACTGTTTTTT
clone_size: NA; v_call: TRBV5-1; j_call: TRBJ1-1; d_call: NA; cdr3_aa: CASSLLWGANTEAFF; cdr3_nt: TGCGCCAGCAGCTTACTATGGGGGGCGAACACTGAAGCTTTCTTT
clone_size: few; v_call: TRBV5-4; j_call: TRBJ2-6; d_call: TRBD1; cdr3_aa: CASGDRVNSGANVLTF; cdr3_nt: TGTGCCAGTGGGGACAGGGTCAACTCTGGGGCCAACGTCCTGACTTTC
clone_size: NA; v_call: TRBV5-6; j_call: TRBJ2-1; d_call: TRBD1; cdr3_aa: CASIRGTGVDEQFF; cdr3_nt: TGTGCCAGCATTCGGGGGACAGGGGTCGATGAGCAGTTCTTC
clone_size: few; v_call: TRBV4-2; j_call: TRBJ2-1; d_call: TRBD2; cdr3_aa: CASSLQAGGPGGNEQFF; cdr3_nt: TGTGCCAGCAGCCTCCAAGCGGGGGGGCCTGGTGGGAATGAGCAGTTCTTC
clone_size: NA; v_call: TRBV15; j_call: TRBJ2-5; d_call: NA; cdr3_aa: CATSRGPETQYF; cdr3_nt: TGTGCCACCAGCAGAGGTCCCGAGACCCAGTACTTC
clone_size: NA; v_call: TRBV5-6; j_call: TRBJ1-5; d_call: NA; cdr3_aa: CASSILRDTNQPQHF; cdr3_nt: TGTGCCAGCAGCATCCTCCGGGACACCAATCAGCCCCAGCATTTT
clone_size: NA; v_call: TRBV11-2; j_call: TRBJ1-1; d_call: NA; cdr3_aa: CASSPTGRRNTEAFF; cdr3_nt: TGTGCCAGCAGCCCCACGGGAAGGCGCAACACTGAAGCTTTCTTT
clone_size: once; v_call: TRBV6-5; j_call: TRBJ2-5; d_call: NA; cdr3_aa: CASSYLGRPGETQYF; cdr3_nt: TGTGCCAGCAGTTACCTGGGACGACCTGGGGAGACCCAGTACTTC
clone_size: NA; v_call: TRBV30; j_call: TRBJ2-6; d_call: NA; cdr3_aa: CAWSSGVSGANVLTF; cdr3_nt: TGTGCCTGGAGTTCGGGGGTGTCTGGGGCCAACGTCCTGACTTTC
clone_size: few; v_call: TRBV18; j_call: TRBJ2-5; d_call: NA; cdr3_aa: CASSPERIQETQYF; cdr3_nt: TGTGCCAGCTCGCCCGAACGGATTCAAGAGACCCAGTACTTC
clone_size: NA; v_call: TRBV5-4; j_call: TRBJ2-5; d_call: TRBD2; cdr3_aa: CASSPNLAGKETQYF; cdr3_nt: TGTGCCAGCAGCCCGAACCTAGCGGGGAAAGAGACCCAGTACTTC
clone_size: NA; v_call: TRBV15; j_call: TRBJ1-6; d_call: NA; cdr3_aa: CATSRDSQYSPLHF; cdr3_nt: TGTGCCACCAGCAGAGATTCCCAATATTCACCCCTCCACTTT
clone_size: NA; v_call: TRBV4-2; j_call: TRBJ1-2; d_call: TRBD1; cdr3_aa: CASSQAATGGRYTF; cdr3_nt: TGTGCCAGCAGCCAGGCCGCCACAGGGGGACGCTACACCTTC
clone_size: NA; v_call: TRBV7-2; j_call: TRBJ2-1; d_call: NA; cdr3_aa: CASSLDWSPGAAQFF; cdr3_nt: TGTGCCAGCAGCTTGGATTGGTCCCCAGGGGCGGCGCAGTTCTTC
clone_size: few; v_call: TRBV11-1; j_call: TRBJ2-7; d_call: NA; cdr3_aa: CASSSTGDYYEQYF; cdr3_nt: TGTGCCAGCAGCTCCACCGGGGATTACTACGAGCAGTACTTC
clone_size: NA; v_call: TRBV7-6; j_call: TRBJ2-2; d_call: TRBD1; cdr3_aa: CASSLDTGAGELFF; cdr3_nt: TGTGCCAGCAGCTTGGACACAGGGGCCGGGGAGCTGTTTTTT
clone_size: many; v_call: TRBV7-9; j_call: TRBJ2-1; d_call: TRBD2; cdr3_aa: CASSLTSGANEQFF; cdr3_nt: TGTGCCAGCAGCTTAACTAGCGGGGCAAATGAGCAGTTCTTC
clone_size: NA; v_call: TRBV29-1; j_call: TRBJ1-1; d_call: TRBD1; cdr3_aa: CSVESRRAGGNTEAFF; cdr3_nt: TGCAGCGTTGAATCCCGTCGGGCAGGGGGCAACACTGAAGCTTTCTTT
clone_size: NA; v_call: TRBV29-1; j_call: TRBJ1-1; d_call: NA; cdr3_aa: CSVERSTGNTEAFF; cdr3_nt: TGCAGCGTTGAACGATCGACAGGGAACACTGAAGCTTTCTTT
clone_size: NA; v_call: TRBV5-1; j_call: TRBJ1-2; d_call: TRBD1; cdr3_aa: CASSMTPGTDYGYTF; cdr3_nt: TGCGCCAGCAGCATGACCCCCGGGACAGACTATGGCTACACCTTC
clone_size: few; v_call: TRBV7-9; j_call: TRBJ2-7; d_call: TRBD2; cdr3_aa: CASSRLAGVEEQYF; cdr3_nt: TGTGCCAGTTCCCGACTAGCGGGGGTCGAGGAGCAGTACTTC
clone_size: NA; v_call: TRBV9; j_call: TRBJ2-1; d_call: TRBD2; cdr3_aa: CASSATQLAGDNEQFF; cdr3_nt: TGTGCCAGCAGCGCAACCCAACTAGCGGGAGACAATGAGCAGTTCTTC
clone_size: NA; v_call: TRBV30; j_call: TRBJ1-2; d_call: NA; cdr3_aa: CAWSGPTENYGYTF; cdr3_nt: TGTGCCTGGAGTGGCCCGACGGAGAACTATGGCTACACCTTC
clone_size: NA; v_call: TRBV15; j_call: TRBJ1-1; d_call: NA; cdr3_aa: CATSRETGMSTEAFF; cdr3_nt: TGTGCCACCAGCAGGGAAACAGGGATGAGCACTGAAGCTTTCTTT
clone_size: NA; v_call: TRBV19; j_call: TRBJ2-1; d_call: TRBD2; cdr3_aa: CASSIVLAGGYNEQFF; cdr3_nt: TGTGCCAGTAGTATAGTACTAGCGGGAGGGTACAATGAGCAGTTCTTC
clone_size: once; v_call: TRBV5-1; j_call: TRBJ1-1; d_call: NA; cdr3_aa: CASSLERGVTEAFF; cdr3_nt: TGCGCCAGCAGCTTGGAGCGAGGGGTCACTGAAGCTTTCTTT
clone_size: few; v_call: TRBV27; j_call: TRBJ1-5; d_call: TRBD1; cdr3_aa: CASRTQGQGSGGGNQPQHF; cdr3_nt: TGTGCCAGCAGAACCCAGGGACAGGGGAGTGGGGGGGGCAATCAGCCCCAGCATTTT
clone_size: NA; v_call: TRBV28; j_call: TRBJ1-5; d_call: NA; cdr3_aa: CASSSLGAGIEQPQHF; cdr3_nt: TGTGCCAGCAGCTCCCTGGGAGCAGGGATCGAGCAGCCCCAGCATTTT
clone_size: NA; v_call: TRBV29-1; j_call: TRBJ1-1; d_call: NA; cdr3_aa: CSVGTLEGRTEAFF; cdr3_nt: TGCAGCGTTGGAACCCTAGAAGGGCGCACTGAAGCTTTCTTT
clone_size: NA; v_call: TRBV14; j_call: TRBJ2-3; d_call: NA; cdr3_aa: CASSPNYGRTDTQYF; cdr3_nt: TGTGCCAGCAGCCCCAATTACGGAAGAACAGATACGCAGTATTTT
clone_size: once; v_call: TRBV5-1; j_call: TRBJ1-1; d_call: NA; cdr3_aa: CASSLSGRVTEAFF; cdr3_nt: TGCGCCAGCAGCTTGTCAGGGCGGGTCACTGAAGCTTTCTTT